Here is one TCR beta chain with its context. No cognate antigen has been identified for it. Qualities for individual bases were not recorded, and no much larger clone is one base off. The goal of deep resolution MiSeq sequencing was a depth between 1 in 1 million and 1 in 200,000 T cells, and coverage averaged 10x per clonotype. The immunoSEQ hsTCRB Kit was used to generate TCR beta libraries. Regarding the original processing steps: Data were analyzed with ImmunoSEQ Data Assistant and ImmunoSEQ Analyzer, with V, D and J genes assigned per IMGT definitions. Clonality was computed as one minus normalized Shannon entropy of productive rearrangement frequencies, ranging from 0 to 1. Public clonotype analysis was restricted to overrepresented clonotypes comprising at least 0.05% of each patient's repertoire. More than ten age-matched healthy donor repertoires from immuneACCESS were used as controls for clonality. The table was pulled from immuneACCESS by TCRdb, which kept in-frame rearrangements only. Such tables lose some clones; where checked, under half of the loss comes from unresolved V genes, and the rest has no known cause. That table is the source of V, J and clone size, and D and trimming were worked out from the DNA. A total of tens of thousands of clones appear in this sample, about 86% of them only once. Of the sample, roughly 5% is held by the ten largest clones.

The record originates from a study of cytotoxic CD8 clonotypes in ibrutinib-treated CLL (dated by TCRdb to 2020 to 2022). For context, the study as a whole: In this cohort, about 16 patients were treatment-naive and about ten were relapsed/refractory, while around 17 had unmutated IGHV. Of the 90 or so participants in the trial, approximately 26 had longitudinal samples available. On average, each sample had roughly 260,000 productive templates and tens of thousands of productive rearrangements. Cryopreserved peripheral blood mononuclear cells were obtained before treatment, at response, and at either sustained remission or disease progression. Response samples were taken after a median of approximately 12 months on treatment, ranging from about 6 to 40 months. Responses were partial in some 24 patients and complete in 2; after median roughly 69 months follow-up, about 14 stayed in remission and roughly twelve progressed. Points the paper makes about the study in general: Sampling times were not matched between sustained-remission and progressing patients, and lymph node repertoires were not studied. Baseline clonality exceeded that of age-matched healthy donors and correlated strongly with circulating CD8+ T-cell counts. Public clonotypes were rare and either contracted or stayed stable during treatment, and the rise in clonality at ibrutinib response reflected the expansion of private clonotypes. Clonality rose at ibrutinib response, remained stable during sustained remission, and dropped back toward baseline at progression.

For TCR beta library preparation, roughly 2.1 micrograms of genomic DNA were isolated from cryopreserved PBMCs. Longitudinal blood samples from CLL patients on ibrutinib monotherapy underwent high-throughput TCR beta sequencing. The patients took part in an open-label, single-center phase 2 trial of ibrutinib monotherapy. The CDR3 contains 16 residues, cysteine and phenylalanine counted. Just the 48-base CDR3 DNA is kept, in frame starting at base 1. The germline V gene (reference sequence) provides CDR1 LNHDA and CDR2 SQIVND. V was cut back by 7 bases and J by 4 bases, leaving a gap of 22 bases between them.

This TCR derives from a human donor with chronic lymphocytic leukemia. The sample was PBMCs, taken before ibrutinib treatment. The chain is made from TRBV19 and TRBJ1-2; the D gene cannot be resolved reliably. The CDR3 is CASTEDGDPTLYGYTF. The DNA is TGTGCCAGTACCGAGGACGGGGATCCCACTCTCTATGGCTACACCTTC.